This TCR beta chain was obtained from a study of blood T cells in healthy people across ages. Germline V gives CDR1 MDHEN, CDR2 SYDVKM. V gave up 6 bases and J gave up 9 bases, with 15 bases separating them. This CDR3 region has 14 residues. The study recruited healthy Caucasian donors from Russia who were aged about 6 to 90. Findings and limits, study-wide: Unsorted PBMC material precluded a definitive naive versus antigen-experienced comparison. Per million T cells, TCR beta diversity dropped about linearly as age rose.

Primed by a sample-barcoded 5' primer and a J-beta primer mix, a second PCR proceeded for about 7 to 11 cycles. TCRdb reanalysed the 5' RACE reads using MiXCR and keeps one entry per CDR3 protein. Seen here are roughly 1,500,000 distinct CDR3 sequences, 30% to 35% observed once, and the top ten hold about 11%. Comments on this clonotype: Its cognate antigen is unknown.

The J gene is TRBJ1-6, the V gene TRBV28, with D perhaps matching TRBD1 (5 bases). The source material was blood. This clonotype was sampled from a woman in her 30s in good health. The CDR3, as DNA: TGTGCCAGCAGGGGGGGAGGGTTTCGTTCACCCCTCCACTTT. Translating it yields CASRGGGFRSPLHF.